The 13 T cell receptor beta chains listed next were all sequenced from one sample in a study of cytomegalovirus exposure and HLA in healthy donors. Clones were read by immunoSEQ multiplex PCR, and TCRdb kept only the in-frame ones, dropping some. There are about 350,000 clones in the sample; approximately 90% occur only once, and 0.95% to 1.5% lies in the top ten. Sequenced sample: PBMCs. These receptors were taken from a woman aged 25 to 39 in good health and CMV-seropositive.

This rearrangement joins TRBV29-1 to TRBJ2-2; 8 nucleotides match TRBD1. Germline V CDR1 and CDR2: SQVTM, ANQGSEA. This CDR3 is 14 amino acids long. J lost 2 bases, V lost 5 bases, and 4 bases had no gene match. The CDR3 protein is CSVSAGGNTGELFF. The CDR3 nucleotides are TGCAGCGTTTCAGCAGGGGGCAACACCGGGGAGCTGTTTTTT.

The chain joins TRBV9 to TRBJ1-2, with D perhaps TRBD1 (6 bases). Germline V gene lookup returns CDR1 SGDLS and CDR2 YYNGEE. The CDR3 runs to 17 residues. Trimming removed 3 bases at V and 2 bases at J, with 20 bases between. The CDR3 DNA reads as TGTGCCAGCAGCGGAGATGGGGACCCGGACAGAAACTATGGCTACACCTTC. It translates to CASSGDGDPDRNYGYTF.

The gene calls are TRBV15 and TRBJ1-4, with D tentatively TRBD1 (5 bases). Trimming removed 1 base from V and 3 bases from J, with 9 bases in between. This CDR3 spans 15 amino acids. Looked up from germline, CDR1 is LNHNV and CDR2 is YYDKDF (reference sequence). The CDR3 nucleotides are TGTGCCACCAGCAGAGCAGGGTTCTCTAATGAAAAACTGTTTTTT. Protein sequence: CATSRAGFSNEKLFF.

The chain links TRBV30 to TRBJ2-3; 13 positions agree with TRBD2. Germline trimming cut 2 bases from V and 7 bases from J; bases unmatched to any gene: 9. Germline V gene sequence: CDR1 GTSNPN, CDR2 SVGIG (reference sequence). CDR3 size: 16 residues. This chain's CDR3 is CAWSTGTSGILYTQYF. The CDR3 bases are TGTGCCTGGAGTACCGGGACTAGCGGGATTCTATATACGCAGTATTTT.

The chain couples TRBV27 to TRBJ2-1; no reliable D call. The CDR3 totals 13 residues. CDR1 is MNHEY, CDR2 SMNVEV, per germline (reference sequence). V lost 9 bases and J 0 bases, leaving 9 bases between the germline ends. DNA of the CDR3: TGTGCCAGTACCCCGAGCTCCTACAATGAGCAGTTCTTC. Encoded protein: CASTPSSYNEQFF.

J is TRBJ1-4 and V is TRBV7-9; D is unresolved. This CDR3 is 14 amino acids long. V lost 11 bases and J lost 0, with 13 bases in between. CDR1 is SEHNR, CDR2 FQNEAQ, per germline (reference sequence). The CDR3 DNA sequence: TGTGCCGGGAGTAGAGCCGCAACTAATGAAAAACTGTTTTTT. It encodes CAGSRAATNEKLFF.

J is TRBJ2-1 and V is TRBV11-2, with TRBD2 matching 14 bases. Trimming removed 5 bases from V and 8 bases from J; junction bases left unmatched: 5. Germline values: CDR1 SGHAT, CDR2 FQNNGV. The CDR3 is 15 residues long. The CDR3: CASSTGLAGVYEQFF. In DNA form, the CDR3 reads TGTGCCAGCAGCACGGGACTAGCGGGGGTCTATGAGCAGTTCTTC. The full variable domain, rest sourced from reference TRBV11-2 and TRBJ2-1, is EAGVAQSPRYKIIEKRQSVAFWCNPISGHATLYWYQQILGQGPKLLIQFQNNGVVDDSQLPKDRFSAERLKGVDSTLKIQPAKLEDSAVYLCASSTGLAGVYEQFFGPGTRLTVL.

The chain is built from TRBV30 and TRBJ1-2; D gene uncertain. Per the germline V gene, CDR1 is GTSNPN and CDR2 is SVGIG (reference sequence). This CDR3 has 12 amino acids. V lost 1 base and J 7 bases, leaving 10 bases between the germline ends. Written as DNA, the CDR3 is TGTGCCTGGAGTGACGGGCTTCTTGGCTACACCTTC. Translated, it gives CAWSDGLLGYTF.

The sample holds a few counts of this clone. The chain combines TRBV14 with TRBJ2-7; tentatively, D is TRBD1 (6 bases). Germline V CDR1 and CDR2: SGHDN, FVKESK. V dropped 0 bases and J dropped 0 bases, with 9 bases sitting between them. The CDR3 has 15 residues. The CDR3 region is CASSQEIRGSYEQYF. The CDR3 DNA is TGTGCCAGCAGCCAAGAAATCAGGGGCTCCTACGAGCAGTACTTC.

This chain links TRBV6-6 with TRBJ2-7, with a tentative D call TRBD2 (5 bases). CDR3 length: 13 residues. Per the germline V gene, CDR1 is MNHNY and CDR2 is SVGAGI (reference sequence). Between the trimmed V and J ends, which lost 2 bases and 2 bases, there was a span of 7 bases. CDR3 region: CASSYETTYEQYF. As DNA, the CDR3 is TGTGCCAGCAGTTACGAGACTACCTACGAGCAGTACTTC.

The CDR3 reads CASSPSGGDYNEQFF. The DNA of the CDR3 is TGTGCCAGCAGCCCTAGCGGGGGGGACTACAATGAGCAGTTCTTC. This chain links TRBV9 with TRBJ2-1; 12 bases are shared with TRBD2. The CDR3 sequence is 15 residues long. V lost 4 bases to trimming and J lost 3 bases; unmatched junction nucleotides: 2. CDR1 SGDLS and CDR2 YYNGEE come from the germline V gene. The whole variable domain, filled in from reference TRBV9 and TRBJ2-1, reads DSGVTQTPKHLITATGQRVTLRCSPRSGDLSVYWYQQSLDQGLQFLIQYYNGEERAKGNILERFSAQQFPDLHSELNLSSLELGDSALYFCASSPSGGDYNEQFFGPGTRLTVL.

The chain recombines TRBV6-6 with TRBJ2-1; 7 bases are shared with TRBD2. V shed 7 bases and J 6 bases; nucleotides not matched to a gene: 6. This CDR3 has 13 amino acids. Germline V CDR1 and CDR2: MNHNY, SVGAGI (reference sequence). The CDR3 loop reads CASTPSGTNEQFF. The CDR3 bases are TGTGCCAGCACGCCTAGCGGAACCAATGAGCAGTTCTTC.

This rearrangement joins TRBV11-2 to TRBJ2-2; no clear D. The germline V gene has CDR1 SGHAT and CDR2 FQNNGV. The CDR3 spans 12 residues. The V end lost 7 bases, the J end lost 0 bases, and 3 bases lay between the germline ends. The CDR3 sequence is CASTTNTGELFF. Written as DNA, the CDR3 is TGTGCCAGCACCACGAACACCGGGGAGCTGTTTTTT. The full variable domain, with the rest looked up from reference TRBV11-2 and TRBJ2-2, is EAGVAQSPRYKIIEKRQSVAFWCNPISGHATLYWYQQILGQGPKLLIQFQNNGVVDDSQLPKDRFSAERLKGVDSTLKIQPAKLEDSAVYLCASTTNTGELFFGEGSRLTVL.